The source of this TCR beta chain is a study of OX40 agonist ivuxolimab in advanced cancers. Background on the study: Every 2 weeks, ivuxolimab was infused into the patients intravenously at between 0.01 and 10 mg/kg. Checkpoint inhibitors had been given previously to 40% of patients. One hepatocellular carcinoma and a couple of cutaneous melanoma patients partially responded.

To note about this clone: Its specificity is unknown.

The CDR3 runs to 16 residues. Germline-derived CDR1 and CDR2 are SGHRS and YFSETQ. V shed 0 bases and J shed 1 base, with 11 bases lying between them. Whole-study findings and limits: Doses of 0.1 to 3.0 mg/kg were accompanied by clonal expansion of CD4+ and CD8+ blood T cells by week 6.

Profiled with immunoSEQ multiplex PCR; TCRdb holds only in-frame clones, not every one. The data contain 55,000 to 70,000 clones, 84% of them seen just once; the ten biggest clones take up approximately 4.2%. The material was CD4+ or CD8+ T cells sorted from blood, obtained in a trial of the OX40 agonist ivuxolimab. This TCR was sampled from an adult with an advanced solid tumor such as melanoma, head and neck, liver or kidney cancer. The chain uses TRBV5-1 and TRBJ2-1; no reliable D call. The CDR3 spells CASSLGLEVSYNEQFF. The CDR3 nucleotides read TGCGCCAGCAGCTTGGGTTTAGAGGTTTCCTACAATGAGCAGTTCTTC.